This T cell receptor (beta chain) was sequenced in a study of blood T cell repertoires in COVID-19. Whole-study context: The United States, Italy and Spain provided the acute and convalescent COVID-19 samples. PBMCs, B-cell-depleted T cells, or T cells were the source of the cDNA or gDNA that made up the material.

Source study methods: Estimation of nucleated cell counts was performed using reference gene primer amplification. Clones were sequenced by immunoSEQ multiplex PCR, and TCRdb holds only the in-frame ones, with some missing. D and trimming were read from the DNA, whereas the V and J calls and clone size are those reported in that table. The table has hundreds of thousands of clones, roughly 90% seen once; the top ten hold about 7%. Germline V CDR1 and CDR2: MGHDK, SYGVNS. V trimming: 6 bases; J trimming: 7 bases; junction bases outside the gene matches: 6. This CDR3 is built from 14 residues. The V gene is TRBV25-1, the J gene TRBJ2-2, with 9 bases identical to TRBD1. Sample: peripheral blood. This clonotype was obtained from a man in his sixties who had recovered from COVID-19. The CDR3 DNA reads TGTGCCAGCAGGACGACAGGGGGAGGCGGGGAGCTGTTTTTT. Translation gives CASRTTGGGGELFF.